This T cell receptor beta chain appears in the sequencing data of a study of PD-1 blockade in classical Hodgkin lymphoma. Measured with immunoSEQ multiplex PCR; TCRdb has only the in-frame clones, and not every one. The table lists 10,000 to 15,000 clones, around 85% of them singletons. The count of this clone is one. Germline CDR1 LNHDA, CDR2 SQIVND (reference sequence). CDR3 size: 12 residues. Between the trimmed V and J ends, which lost 6 bases and 6 bases, there was a span of 11 bases. Relapses following autologous stem cell transplantation were seen in all patients, with brentuximab vedotin exposure varying. Magnetic negative selection isolated CD8+ T cells from thawed PBMCs.

Sequenced material: CD8+ T cells from blood, taken at baseline. This rearrangement joins TRBV19 to TRBJ1-2; no clear D gene. The receptor's source is a human donor with classical Hodgkin lymphoma. The CDR3 coding sequence is TGTGCCAGTAGGCCGCCCGGGGATGGCTACACCTTC. This codes for CASRPPGDGYTF.